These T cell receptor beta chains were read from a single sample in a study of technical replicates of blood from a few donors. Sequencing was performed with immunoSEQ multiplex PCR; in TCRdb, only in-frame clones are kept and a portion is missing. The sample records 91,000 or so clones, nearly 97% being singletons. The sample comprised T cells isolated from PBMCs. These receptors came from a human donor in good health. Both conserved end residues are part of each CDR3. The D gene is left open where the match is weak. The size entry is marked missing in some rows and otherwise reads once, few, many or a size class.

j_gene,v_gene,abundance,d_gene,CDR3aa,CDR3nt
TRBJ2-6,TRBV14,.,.,CASSPGLTGANVLTF,TGTGCCAGCAGCCCCGGACTGACTGGGGCCAACGTCCTGACTTTC
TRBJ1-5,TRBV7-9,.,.,CASSLGRYSNQPQHF,TGTGCCAGCAGCTTAGGCCGGTATAGCAATCAGCCCCAGCATTTT
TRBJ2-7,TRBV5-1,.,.,CASSPVGRGDEQYF,TGCGCCAGCAGCCCGGTGGGCAGGGGAGACGAGCAGTACTTC
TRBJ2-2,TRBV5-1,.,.,CASSLALFTGELFF,TGCGCCAGCAGCTTGGCCCTGTTTACCGGGGAGCTGTTTTTT
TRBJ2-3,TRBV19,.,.,CASSDGGYTDTQYF,TGTGCCAGTAGTGATGGCGGATACACAGATACGCAGTATTTT
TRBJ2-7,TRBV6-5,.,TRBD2,CASSYFAGAVEQYF,TGTGCCAGCAGTTACTTTGCGGGAGCCGTCGAGCAGTACTTC
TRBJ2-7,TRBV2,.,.,CASSEDYGSNYEQYF,TGTGCCAGCAGTGAAGACTATGGCTCGAACTACGAGCAGTACTTC
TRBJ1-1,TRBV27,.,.,CASSLLWNTEAFF,TGTGCCAGCAGTTTATTATGGAACACTGAAGCTTTCTTT
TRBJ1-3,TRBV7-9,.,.,CASSLAPGSGNTIYF,TGTGCCAGCAGCTTAGCCCCAGGGTCTGGAAACACCATATATTTT
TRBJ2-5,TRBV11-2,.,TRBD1,CASSFEQGETQYF,TGTGCCAGCAGCTTCGAACAGGGGGAGACCCAGTACTTC
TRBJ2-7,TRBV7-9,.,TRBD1,CASSPTGGTYSYEQYF,TGTGCCAGCAGCCCAACAGGGGGCACCTACTCCTACGAGCAGTACTTC
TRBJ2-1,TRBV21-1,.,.,CASSKTLLSGGESYNEQFF,TGTGCCAGCAGCAAAACCCTCCTTAGCGGGGGAGAATCCTACAATGAGCAGTTCTTC
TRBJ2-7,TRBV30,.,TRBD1,CAWGTASYEQYF,TGTGCCTGGGGGACAGCCTCCTACGAGCAGTACTTC
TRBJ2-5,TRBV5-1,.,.,CASSLGTGGKTQYF,TGCGCCAGCAGCTTGGGGACAGGAGGGAAGACCCAGTACTTC
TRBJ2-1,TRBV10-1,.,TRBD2,CATSEGLAGWNSYNEQFF,TGCGCCACCTCGGAGGGACTAGCGGGGTGGAACTCCTACAATGAGCAGTTCTTC
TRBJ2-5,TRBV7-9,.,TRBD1,CASSQSAPGGWETQYF,TGTGCCAGCAGCCAATCGGCTCCAGGGGGCTGGGAGACCCAGTACTTC
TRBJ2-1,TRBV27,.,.,CASSFSSPAESSYNEQFF,TGTGCCAGCAGTTTCAGTTCTCCAGCGGAAAGCTCCTACAATGAGCAGTTCTTC
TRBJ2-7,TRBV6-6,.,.,CASSRRGGRGQGEQYF,TGTGCCAGCAGTCGGCGGGGGGGCAGGGGGCAGGGCGAGCAGTACTTC
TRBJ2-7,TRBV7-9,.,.,CASSLEGKPTYEQYF,TGTGCCAGCAGCTTAGAGGGGAAACCAACCTACGAGCAGTACTTC
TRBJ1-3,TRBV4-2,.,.,CASSRRGGGNTIYF,TGTGCCAGCAGCCGACGGGGGGGAGGAAACACCATATATTTT
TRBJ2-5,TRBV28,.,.,CASSSPDGAGQETQYF,TGTGCCAGCAGTTCACCGGATGGGGCGGGACAAGAGACCCAGTACTTC
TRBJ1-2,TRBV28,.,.,CASSLKGGYSPYGYTF,TGTGCCAGCAGTTTAAAAGGCGGTTACTCTCCCTATGGCTACACCTTC
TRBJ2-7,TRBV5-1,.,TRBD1,CASSYGTAYEQYF,TGCGCCAGCAGCTATGGGACAGCCTACGAGCAGTACTTC
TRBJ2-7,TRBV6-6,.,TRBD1,CASSDRPRYEQYF,TGTGCCAGTTCGGACAGGCCGCGGTACGAGCAGTACTTC
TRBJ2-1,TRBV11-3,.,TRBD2,CASSPPSGARGNEQFF,TGTGCCAGCAGTCCACCTAGCGGGGCACGGGGGAATGAGCAGTTCTTC
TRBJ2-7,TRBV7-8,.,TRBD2,CASRASGLAGVEQYF,TGTGCCAGCAGGGCCAGTGGGCTAGCGGGAGTCGAGCAGTACTTC
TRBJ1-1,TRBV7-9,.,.,CASVSPGTEAFF,TGTGCCAGCGTAAGTCCGGGAACTGAAGCTTTCTTT
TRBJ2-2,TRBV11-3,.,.,CASSYEDWDTYTGELFF,TGTGCCAGCAGCTACGAGGATTGGGACACGTACACCGGGGAGCTGTTTTTT
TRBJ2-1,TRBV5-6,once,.,CASSLWDFAYNEQFF,TGTGCCAGCAGCTTGTGGGACTTCGCCTACAATGAGCAGTTCTTC
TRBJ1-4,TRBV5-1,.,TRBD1,CASSLGRGATNEKLFF,TGCGCCAGCAGCTTGGGCAGGGGGGCAACTAATGAAAAACTGTTTTTT
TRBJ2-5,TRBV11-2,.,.,CASSIAGGQETQYF,TGTGCCAGCAGCATTGCAGGGGGGCAGGAGACCCAGTACTTC
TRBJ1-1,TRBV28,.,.,CASSPPGGGGAFF,TGTGCCAGCAGTCCCCCGGGGGGTGGGGGAGCTTTCTTT
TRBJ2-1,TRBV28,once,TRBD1,CASSSGQTYNEQFF,TGTGCCAGCAGTTCGGGACAGACCTACAATGAGCAGTTCTTC
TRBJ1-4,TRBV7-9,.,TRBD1,CASQAQAGGYEKLFF,TGTGCCAGCCAAGCGCAGGCAGGGGGATATGAAAAACTGTTTTTT
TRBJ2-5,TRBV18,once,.,CASSGAKQETQYF,TGTGCCAGCTCTGGGGCCAAGCAAGAGACCCAGTACTTC
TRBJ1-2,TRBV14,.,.,CASSQDAEYGYTF,TGTGCCAGCAGCCAAGACGCGGAATATGGCTACACCTTC
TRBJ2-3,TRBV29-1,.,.,CSVEGNSGTQYF,TGCAGCGTTGAAGGTAACAGCGGGACGCAGTATTTT
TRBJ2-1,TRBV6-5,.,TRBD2,CASGEAGGPDEQFF,TGTGCCAGCGGAGAAGCGGGGGGGCCAGATGAGCAGTTCTTC
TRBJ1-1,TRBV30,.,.,CAWSAGGAEAFF,TGTGCCTGGAGCGCCGGAGGAGCCGAAGCTTTCTTT
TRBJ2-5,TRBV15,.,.,CATSRDNGGAKTQYF,TGTGCCACCAGCAGAGATAATGGGGGGGCTAAGACCCAGTACTTC
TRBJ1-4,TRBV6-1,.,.,CASSGRYFEKLFF,TGTGCCAGCAGTGGGCGGTATTTTGAAAAACTGTTTTTT
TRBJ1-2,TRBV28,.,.,CASRRSSKANYGYTF,TGTGCCAGCAGGCGTAGCTCCAAGGCTAACTATGGCTACACCTTC
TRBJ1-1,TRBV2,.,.,CASRRQRNTEAFF,TGTGCCAGCAGACGACAGAGGAACACTGAAGCTTTCTTT
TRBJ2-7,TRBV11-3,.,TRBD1,CASSPGTGWDEQYF,TGTGCCAGCAGCCCCGGGACAGGGTGGGACGAGCAGTACTTC
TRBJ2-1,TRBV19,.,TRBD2,CASRSSGSYEQFF,TGTGCCAGTAGGTCTAGCGGGAGTTATGAGCAGTTCTTC
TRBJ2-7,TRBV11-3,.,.,CASSLSRGEQYF,TGTGCCAGCAGCTTATCTAGGGGCGAGCAGTACTTC
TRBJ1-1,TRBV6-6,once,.,CASSFSGEAFF,TGTGCCAGCAGTTTTAGCGGTGAAGCTTTCTTT
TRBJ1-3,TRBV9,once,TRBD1,CASSSHRQGEAGNTIYF,TGTGCCAGCAGCTCCCACCGACAGGGAGAAGCTGGAAACACCATATATTTT
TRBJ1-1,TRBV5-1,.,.,CASSGITPGVNTEAFF,TGCGCCAGCAGCGGTATCACCCCGGGGGTCAACACTGAAGCTTTCTTT
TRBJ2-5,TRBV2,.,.,CAVIRGSTETQYF,TGTGCCGTAATACGGGGTAGTACGGAGACCCAGTACTTC
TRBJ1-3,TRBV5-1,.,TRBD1,CASSLGDRGTGNTIYF,TGCGCCAGCAGCTTGGGGGACAGGGGTACCGGAAACACCATATATTTT
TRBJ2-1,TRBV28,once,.,CASSFPQWDTHDEQFF,TGTGCCAGCAGTTTCCCCCAGTGGGACACCCACGATGAGCAGTTCTTC
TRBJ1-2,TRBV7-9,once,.,CASSLQVNYGYTF,TGTGCCAGCAGCTTACAGGTTAACTATGGCTACACCTTC
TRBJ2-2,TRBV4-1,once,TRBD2,CASSQVVAGGDAGELFF,TGCGCCAGCAGCCAAGTTGTAGCGGGAGGTGACGCCGGGGAGCTGTTTTTT
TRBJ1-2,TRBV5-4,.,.,CASRDPWALNYGYTF,TGTGCCAGCAGAGATCCATGGGCACTTAACTATGGCTACACCTTC